Following are 5 T cell receptor beta chains from one sample sequenced in a study of CD8+ T cells in alopecia areata. RNA was isolated and reverse transcribed to cDNA, the sequencing template. The assay was immunoSEQ multiplex PCR, and TCRdb's table has in-frame clones only and misses some. The sample has 90,000 to 130,000 clones, none seen only once. Sequencing was done on a sample of lesional skin. The receptor set was obtained from a C3H/HeJ mouse with alopecia areata. This mouse strain has H2-k as its MHC haplotype.

As concerns this clone: Mouse germline and gene names are used. The read gets to within 4 residues of the CDR3 end, and the germline J gene fills in the rest. V usage is TRBV19 and J usage is TRBJ1-4, with a tentative D call TRBD1 (6 bases). The CDR3 runs to 14 residues. Trimming took off 7 bases at V and 2 bases at J, with 12 bases between the two ends. Germline CDR1 and CDR2: FNHDT and SITEND (reference sequence). CDR3 DNA (partial): TGTGCCAGCTCGGACAGAAACTCCAACGAA. Protein: CASSDRNSNE. The CDR3, in full, reads CASSDRNSNERLFF.

About this clone itself: Mouse germline and gene names are used. The read ends 4 residues before the CDR3 terminus; that terminus is restored from the germline J gene. The chain is built from TRBV19 and TRBJ2-2; D might be TRBD2 (6 bases). The CDR3 is 16 amino acids. Germline loops: CDR1 FNHDT, CDR2 SITEND (reference sequence). V lost 0 bases to trimming and J lost 5 bases, with 14 bases between them. The part of the CDR3 DNA that was read is TGTGCCAGCAGTATAGAAGTCTGGGGAGGGACCGGG. Its protein is CASSIEVWGGTG. The whole CDR3 reads CASSIEVWGGTGQLYF.

The sample holds a few counts of this clone. Genes here carry mouse names. Read data end 4 residues before the CDR3 end; the end is taken from the germline J gene. The chain recombines TRBV13-3 with TRBJ1-2; D possibly corresponds to TRBD1 (5 bases). V was shortened by 3 bases and J by 0 bases, with 12 bases between the two germline ends. CDR3 length equals 15 residues. Germline CDR1 reads NNHDY; CDR2 reads SYVADS. The CDR3 here is CASSAGQKSNSDYTF. Incomplete CDR3 DNA: TGTGCCAGCAGTGCTGGACAAAAATCAAACTCC.

This clone has more than one count but fewer than ten. Gene names refer to mouse genes. The read terminates 4 residues before the CDR3 end, so the remaining end is supplied by the germline J gene. This chain uses TRBV19 with TRBJ2-2, with TRBD1 as a possible D gene (6 bases). V shed 0 bases and J shed 4 bases, with 7 bases lying between them. The CDR3 is 14 residues long. In germline, CDR1 is FNHDT, CDR2 SITEND (reference sequence). The sequenced part of the CDR3 DNA is TGTGCCAGCAGTATAGGCAGGGGCACCGGG. It codes for CASSIGRGTG. The complete CDR3 sequence is CASSIGRGTGQLYF. The whole variable domain, filled in from reference TRBV19 and TRBJ2-2, reads GGIITQTPKFLIGQEGQKLTLKCQQNFNHDTMYWYRQDSGKGLRLIYYSITENDLQKGDLSEGYDASREKKSSFSLTVTSAQKNEMAVFLCASSIGRGTGQLYFGEGSKLTVL.

Details on this clone: The protein here is the DNA translation, as the TCRdb protein differs from it at residue 13. Genes and germline are mouse. The read falls 3 residues short of the CDR3 end, and the missing part is taken from the germline J gene. The rearrangement joins TRBV1 to TRBJ1-6; weak D call: TRBD1 (6 bases). TRBJ1-6 is recorded as an ORF, its role being uncertain. This CDR3 has 16 amino acids. CDR1 is NSQYPW, CDR2 LRSPGD, per germline (reference sequence). V was clipped by 0 bases and J by 7 bases, with 13 bases between them. Here the CDR3 reads CTCSADGGGANSPLYF. The CDR3 bases that were read are TGCACCTGCAGTGCAGATGGGGGGGGCGCGAATTCGCCC.